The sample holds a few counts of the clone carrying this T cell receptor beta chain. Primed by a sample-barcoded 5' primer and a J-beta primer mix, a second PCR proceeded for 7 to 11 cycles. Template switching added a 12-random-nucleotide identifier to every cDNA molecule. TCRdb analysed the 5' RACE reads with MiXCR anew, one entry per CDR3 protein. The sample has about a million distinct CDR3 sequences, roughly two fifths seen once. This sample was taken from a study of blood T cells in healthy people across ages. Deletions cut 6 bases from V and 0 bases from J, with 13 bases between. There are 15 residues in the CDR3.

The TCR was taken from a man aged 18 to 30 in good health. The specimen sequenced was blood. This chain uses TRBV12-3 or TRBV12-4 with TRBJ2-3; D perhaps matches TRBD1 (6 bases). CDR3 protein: CASRRGTLSTDTQYF. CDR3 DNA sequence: TGTGCCAGCAGACGAGGGACACTGAGCACAGATACGCAGTATTTT.